These T cell receptor beta chains were read from a single sample in a study of blood T cell repertoires in COVID-19. Measured with immunoSEQ multiplex PCR; TCRdb has only the in-frame clones, and not every one. This sample yields about 400,000 clones, of which over 85% are seen a single time; less than 2% belongs to the top ten. The sequenced material came from PBMCs or T cells enriched from blood (not recorded which). These receptors were taken from a woman aged 25-40 years who had recovered from COVID-19. Each CDR3 is given with its conserved first and last residue. The D gene is left open where the match is weak. Not all rows give a size; the values are once, few, many and, for expanded clones, a class.

V gene,J gene,D gene,clone size,CDR3 protein,CDR3 DNA
TRBV30,TRBJ1-1,TRBD1,NA,CAWMRGQGAHAFF,TGTGCCTGGATGAGGGGGCAGGGGGCGCATGCTTTCTTT
TRBV7-3,TRBJ1-2,NA,few,CASSLQSGQISRGYTF,TGTGCCAGCAGCTTACAGTCAGGGCAGATCTCTCGGGGCTACACCTTC
TRBV5-1,TRBJ1-1,NA,NA,CASSLDSLNTEAFF,TGCGCCAGCAGCCTGGACAGCCTGAACACTGAAGCTTTCTTT
TRBV20-1,TRBJ2-2,NA,few,CSASGPAVTNTGELFF,TGCAGTGCTAGTGGCCCAGCGGTCACGAACACCGGGGAGCTGTTTTTT
TRBV11-2,TRBJ1-3,NA,NA,CASSFGDSGNTIYF,TGTGCCAGCAGCTTCGGGGACTCTGGAAACACCATATATTTT
TRBV13,TRBJ1-3,TRBD1,NA,CASSLVGTGGNTIYF,TGTGCCAGCAGCTTAGTCGGGACAGGGGGAAACACCATATATTTT
TRBV5-3,TRBJ2-1,NA,few,CARSLDNLYNEQFF,TGTGCCAGAAGCTTGGACAACCTCTACAATGAGCAGTTCTTC
TRBV5-4,TRBJ1-2,TRBD1,NA,CASSFEPGQGSGGYTF,TGTGCCAGCAGCTTCGAACCGGGACAGGGATCCGGTGGCTACACCTTC
TRBV7-8,TRBJ2-2,TRBD1,NA,CASSNLGQGIGGELFF,TGTGCCAGCAGCAACTTAGGACAGGGCATTGGCGGGGAGCTGTTTTTT
TRBV5-1,TRBJ1-2,TRBD1,once,CASSLSRDRGGGYTF,TGCGCCAGCAGCTTGTCGCGAGACAGGGGAGGTGGCTACACCTTC
TRBV29-1,TRBJ1-1,NA,NA,CSAAGGRNTEAFF,TGCAGCGCTGCCGGGGGAAGAAACACTGAAGCTTTCTTT
TRBV2,TRBJ2-2,NA,NA,CASTVAQAGELFF,TGTGCCAGCACTGTCGCCCAGGCCGGGGAGCTGTTTTTT
TRBV4-1,TRBJ2-5,NA,NA,CASSQDQYGTYETQYF,TGCGCCAGCAGCCAAGATCAATACGGGACTTACGAGACCCAGTACTTC
TRBV28,TRBJ1-2,NA,once,CASSPPMAASGYTF,TGTGCCAGCAGTCCTCCGATGGCGGCTAGTGGCTACACCTTC
TRBV4-1,TRBJ1-6,NA,NA,CASSQVEGPLHF,TGCGCCAGCAGCCAAGTGGAGGGACCCCTCCACTTT
TRBV7-2,TRBJ1-1,TRBD1,NA,CASSSRGLGSTEAFF,TGTGCCAGCAGCAGCAGGGGGCTGGGGTCGACTGAAGCTTTCTTT
TRBV30,TRBJ2-3,TRBD2,NA,CAWSAAGVSTDTQYF,TGTGCCTGGAGCGCGGCGGGGGTGAGCACAGATACGCAGTATTTT
TRBV5-4,TRBJ2-1,TRBD2,NA,CASSLRSLAGASYNEQFF,TGTGCCAGCAGCTTGCGGTCACTAGCGGGAGCTTCCTACAATGAGCAGTTCTTC
TRBV4-3,TRBJ2-5,TRBD2,NA,CASSQDPPSGEETQYF,TGCGCCAGCAGCCAAGATCCCCCCAGCGGGGAAGAGACCCAGTACTTC